The entry below gives a single TCR beta chain sequence along with its context. What it recognizes is unknown. This sample stems from a study of T cells in Graves' hyperthyroidism and ophthalmopathy. The study based diagnoses on clinical symptoms, serum thyroxine and TRAb, thyroid ultrasound and orbital computed tomography. This CDR3 has 12 residues. Trimming took 0 bases from V and 12 from J, leaving 12 bases between them. Germline V gene lookup returns CDR1 SGHRS and CDR2 YFSETQ. The source material, RNA transcripts, was used to amplify TCR beta CDR3 regions. HTBI primers were the set used in a first-round RT-PCR of the TCR CDR3. TCRdb ran MiXCR on the multiplex PCR reads and lists one entry per CDR3 protein. The profile covers about 570,000 distinct CDR3 sequences, with around 46% appearing a single time and around 19% taken by the ten largest. Whole-study results and caveats: A model built on 13 V-J features separated ophthalmopathy from stable hyperthyroidism. Most thyroid clonotypes with frequency above 0.001 were detected in blood.

The clonotype comes from an adult woman with Graves' disease, either hyperthyroidism or ophthalmopathy (not recorded which). The sequenced sample was peripheral blood or thyroid tissue (not recorded which). The V gene is TRBV5-1, the J gene TRBJ1-2, with no clear D. The CDR3 here is CASSLGLAGNTF. CDR3 in DNA: TGCGCCAGCAGCTTGGGACTAGCGGGAAACACCTTC.